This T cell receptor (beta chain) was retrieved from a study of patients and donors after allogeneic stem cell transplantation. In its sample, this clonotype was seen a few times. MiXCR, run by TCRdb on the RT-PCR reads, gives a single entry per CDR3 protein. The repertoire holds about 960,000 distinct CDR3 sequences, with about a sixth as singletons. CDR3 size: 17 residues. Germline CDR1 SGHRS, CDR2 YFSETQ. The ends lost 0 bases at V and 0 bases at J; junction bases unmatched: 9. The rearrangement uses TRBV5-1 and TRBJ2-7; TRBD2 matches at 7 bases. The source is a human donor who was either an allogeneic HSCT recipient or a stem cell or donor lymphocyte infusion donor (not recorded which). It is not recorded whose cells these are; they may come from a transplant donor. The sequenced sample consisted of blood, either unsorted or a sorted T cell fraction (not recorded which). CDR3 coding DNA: TGCGCCAGCAGCTTGGTTGGTCGTCGGGAGGCCTCCTACGAGCAGTACTTC. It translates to CASSLVGRREASYEQYF. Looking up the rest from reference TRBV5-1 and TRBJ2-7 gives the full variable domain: KAGVTQTPRYLIKTRGQQVTLSCSPISGHRSVSWYQQTPGQGLQFLFEYFSETQRNKGNFPGRFSGRQFSNSRSEMNVSTLELGDSALYLCASSLVGRREASYEQYFGPGTRLTVT.